The 3 T cell receptor beta chains given below trace back to one sample, sequenced in a study of CD8+ T cells in alopecia areata. cDNA prepared by RNA extraction and subsequent reverse transcription served as the template for sequencing. Assay used: immunoSEQ multiplex PCR; TCRdb lists only in-frame clones, some missing. The sample includes 90,000 to 130,000 clones, roughly 59% of them seen just once. Input material: CD8+ T cells sorted from blood. The receptor source for this set is a human donor in good health.

The table lists this clone with a few counts. The genes are TRBV13 and TRBJ2-1, with 12 positions matching TRBD2. The CDR3 extends over 16 amino acids. Germline values: CDR1 PRHDT, CDR2 FYEKMQ (reference sequence). V shed 5 bases and J 3 bases; nucleotides not matched to a gene: 5. The CDR3 coding sequence is TGTGCCAGCAGCCCTCCACTAGCGGGGGGCTACAATGAGCAGTTCTTC. Its protein is CASSPPLAGGYNEQFF.

In its sample, this clone was seen a few times. The chain links TRBV11-2 to TRBJ2-1; perhaps TRBD2 as D (6 bases). V dropped 0 bases and J dropped 9 bases, with 24 bases sitting between them. CDR1 and CDR2 from the germline V gene are SGHAT and FQNNGV. The CDR3 is 18 amino acids. The CDR3 sequence: CASSLEAAGGLGFSEQFF. The DNA for the CDR3 is TGTGCCAGCAGCTTAGAAGCGGCCGGGGGACTGGGTTTTAGTGAGCAGTTCTTC.

The chain links TRBV7-9 to TRBJ2-3; 7 bases are shared with TRBD2. The junction had 8 bases not matched to a gene; V was cut back by 8 bases and J by 0 bases. The germline V gene has CDR1 SEHNR and CDR2 FQNEAQ (reference sequence). CDR3 size: 15 residues. The CDR3 loop reads CASASETSSTDTQYF. The CDR3 DNA sequence: TGTGCCAGCGCATCAGAGACTAGCAGCACAGATACGCAGTATTTT.